This T cell receptor (beta chain) was observed in a study of lung T cells in sarcoidosis with Löfgren's syndrome. The overall study: Sarcoidosis features CD4+ T cell accumulation in bronchoalveolar lavage fluid. Study-wide results and caveats: Multiple Löfgren's syndrome patients reportedly shared TRAV12-1 and TRBV2 CDR3 motifs, suggesting public CD4+ TCRs. TRBV2 was the preferred pairing partner of TRAV12-1, with similar CDR3s.

TCRdb processed the reads anew with MiXCR; each CDR3 protein has one entry. Of about 3,100 distinct CDR3 sequences in the sample, 25% to 35% were seen once. The CDR3 is 14 amino acids. Germline CDR1 and CDR2: DFQATT and SNEGSKA (reference sequence). To note about this clonotype: Its antigen is unidentified. One end of the junction fails to match germline, which may point to a read error.

The chain recombines TRBV20-1 with TRBJ2-3; D could derive from TRBD1 or TRBD2 (5 bases each). Source material: CD4+ T cells from bronchoalveolar lavage. This clonotype originated in a human donor with sarcoidosis (Löfgren's syndrome or another form), or a control subject (not recorded which). CDR3 residues: CSDQWGKGPDKKEF. The CDR3 DNA is TGCAGTGATCAGTGGGGGAAAGGGCCAGATAAGAAGGAGTTT.